This T cell receptor (beta chain) is from a study of T cells in Graves' hyperthyroidism and ophthalmopathy. Overall study results and limits: Expanded thyroid clonotypes (above 0.001) were mostly also found in blood. Using 13 V-J features, a model discriminated ophthalmopathy from stable hyperthyroidism.

The sample holds many counts of this clonotype. Its antigen remains unidentified. Trimming removed 4 bases at V and 1 base at J, with 15 bases between. Germline-derived CDR1 and CDR2 are SNHLY and FYNNEI. The CDR3 is 16 amino acids. RNA transcripts yielded amplified TCR beta CDR3 regions. Using the HTBI primer set, a first-round RT-PCR was run on the TCR CDR3. One entry per CDR3 protein, called by TCRdb with MiXCR from the multiplex PCR reads. Of about 710,000 distinct CDR3 sequences in the sample, 16% are singletons; the top ten hold around 8.1%. Based on clinical symptoms, serum thyroxine and TRAb, thyroid ultrasound and orbital computed tomography, diagnoses were reached.

Sequencing was carried out using blood. This sequence originates from a man aged 18 to 30 with Graves' hyperthyroidism. The rearrangement joins TRBV2 to TRBJ2-3; D unresolved. In nucleotides, the CDR3 is TGTGCCAGCAGTGCAAGAAGTACGTTTGGCACAGATACGCAGTATTTT. As protein: CASSARSTFGTDTQYF.